This TCR beta chain is drawn from a study of blood T cells in healthy people across ages. General study points: Conclusively comparing naive with antigen-experienced cells was impossible with unsorted PBMCs. Observed TCR beta diversity per million T cells went down as age went up. This fall followed a roughly linear course with age. Researchers report that TCR beta diversity correlated strongly with naive T cell percentage.

On this clonotype itself: Its target is unknown.

For the second PCR, which ran for 7 to 11 cycles, a sample-barcoded 5' primer and a J-beta primer mix were used. TCRdb recomputed calls from the 5' RACE reads with MiXCR, one row per CDR3 protein. The top ten hold roughly 3.5% of the sample, which has 750,000 to 850,000 distinct CDR3 sequences, approximately 25% seen once. The V gene lost 0 bases and the J gene lost 1 base, with 16 bases spanning the gap. The CDR3 consists of 19 residues. From germline, CDR1 is LGHNA and CDR2 YSLEER. The same sample was also studied in work on T cells of mothers and their children. That source adds: Donation came from a few healthy Caucasian mothers together with their six children.

The gene calls are TRBV4-3 and TRBJ1-6; no definite D call. The sequence derives from a boy under 18 in good health. The sequenced sample was blood. This CDR3 is CASSQDKLGMGSYNSPLHF. CDR3 nucleotide sequence: TGCGCCAGCAGCCAAGATAAGTTAGGGATGGGATCCTATAATTCACCCCTCCACTTT.